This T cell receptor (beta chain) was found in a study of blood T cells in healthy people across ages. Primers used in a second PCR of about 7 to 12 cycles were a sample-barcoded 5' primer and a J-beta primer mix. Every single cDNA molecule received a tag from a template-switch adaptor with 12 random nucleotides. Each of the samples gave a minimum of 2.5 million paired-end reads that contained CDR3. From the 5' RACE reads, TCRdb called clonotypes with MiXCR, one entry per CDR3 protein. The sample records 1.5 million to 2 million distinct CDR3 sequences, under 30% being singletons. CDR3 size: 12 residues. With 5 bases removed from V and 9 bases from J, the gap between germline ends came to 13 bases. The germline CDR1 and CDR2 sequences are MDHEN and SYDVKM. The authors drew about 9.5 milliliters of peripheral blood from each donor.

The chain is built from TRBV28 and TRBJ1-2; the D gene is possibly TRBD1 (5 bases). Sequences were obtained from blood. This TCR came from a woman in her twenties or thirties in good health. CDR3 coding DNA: TGTGCCAGCAGTCCGCGAGGGGCCCGCTACACCTTC. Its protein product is CASSPRGARYTF.